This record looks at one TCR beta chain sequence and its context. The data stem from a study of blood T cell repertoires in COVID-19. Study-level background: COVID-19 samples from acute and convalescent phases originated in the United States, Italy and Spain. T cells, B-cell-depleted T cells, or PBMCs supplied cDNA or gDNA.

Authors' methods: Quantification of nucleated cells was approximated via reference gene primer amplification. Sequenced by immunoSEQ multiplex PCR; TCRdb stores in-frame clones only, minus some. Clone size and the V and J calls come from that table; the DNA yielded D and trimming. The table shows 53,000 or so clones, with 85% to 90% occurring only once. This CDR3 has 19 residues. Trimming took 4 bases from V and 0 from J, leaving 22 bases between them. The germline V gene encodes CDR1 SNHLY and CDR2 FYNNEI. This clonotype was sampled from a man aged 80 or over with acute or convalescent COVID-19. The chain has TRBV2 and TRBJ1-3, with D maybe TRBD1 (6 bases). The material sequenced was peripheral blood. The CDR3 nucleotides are TGTGCCAGCAGTGGTTACAGGGTATCTACCCGTAGCTCTGGAAACACCATATATTTT. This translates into CASSGYRVSTRSSGNTIYF.